The clone carrying this TCR beta chain was counted many times. One end of the junction fails to match germline, which may point to a read error. Peripheral blood, about 9.4 milliliters per donor, was collected. Isolated PBMCs totaled at least 7 million in each sample. A second PCR of roughly 7 to 11 cycles used a sample-barcoded 5' primer and a J-beta primer mix. TCRdb itself ran the 5' RACE reads through MiXCR, one entry per CDR3 protein. In the table there are about 930,000 distinct CDR3 sequences, approximately 32% of which are singletons. The data stem from a study of blood T cells in healthy people across ages. This CDR3 has 16 amino acids. Germline V CDR1 and CDR2: SSHAT, FNYEAQ (reference sequence). The same sample was also used in a study of T cells of mothers and their children. This second study says: Thymic selection molds TCR recombination output in a comparable way in related and unrelated pairs. Related mother-child pairs showed slightly higher but non-significant overlap than unrelated pairs.

This sequence originates from a woman aged 40 to 49 in good health. Sequencing was performed on blood. The chain uses TRBV7-7 and TRBJ2-1, with 7 nucleotides matching TRBD2. The CDR3 DNA follows: TGTGCTAGCAGCGCCAGGAGCGGGGCCTCCTACAATGAGCAGTTCTTC. Its translation: CASSARSGASYNEQFF.